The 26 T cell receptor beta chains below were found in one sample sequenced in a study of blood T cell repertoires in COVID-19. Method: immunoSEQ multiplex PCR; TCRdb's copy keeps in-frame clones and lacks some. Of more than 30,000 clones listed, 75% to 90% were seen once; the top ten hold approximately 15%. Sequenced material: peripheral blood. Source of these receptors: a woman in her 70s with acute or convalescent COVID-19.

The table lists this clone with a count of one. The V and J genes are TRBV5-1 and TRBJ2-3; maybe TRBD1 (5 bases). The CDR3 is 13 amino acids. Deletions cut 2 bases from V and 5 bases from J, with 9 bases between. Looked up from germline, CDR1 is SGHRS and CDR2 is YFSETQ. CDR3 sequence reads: CASSLPQGDTQYF. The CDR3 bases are TGCGCCAGCAGCTTACCTCAGGGAGATACGCAGTATTTT.

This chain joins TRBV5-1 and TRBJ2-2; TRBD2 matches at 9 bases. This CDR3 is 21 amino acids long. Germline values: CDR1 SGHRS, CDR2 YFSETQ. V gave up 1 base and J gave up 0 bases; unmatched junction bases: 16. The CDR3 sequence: CASSLKLAGLSWNANTGELFF. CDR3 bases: TGCGCCAGCAGCTTGAAGCTAGCGGGGCTTAGCTGGAACGCGAACACCGGGGAGCTGTTTTTT.

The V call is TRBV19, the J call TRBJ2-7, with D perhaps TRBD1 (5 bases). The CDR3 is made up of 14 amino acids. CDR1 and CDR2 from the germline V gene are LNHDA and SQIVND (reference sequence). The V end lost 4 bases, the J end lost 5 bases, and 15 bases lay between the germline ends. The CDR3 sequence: CASSKSGHFHEQYF. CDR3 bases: TGTGCCAGTAGTAAATCAGGACACTTCCACGAGCAGTACTTC.

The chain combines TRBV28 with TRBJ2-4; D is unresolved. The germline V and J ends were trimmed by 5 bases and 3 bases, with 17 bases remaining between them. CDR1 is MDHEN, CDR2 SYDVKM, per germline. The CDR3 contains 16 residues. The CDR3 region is CASSTSEASVKNIQYF. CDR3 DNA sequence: TGTGCCAGCAGTACCTCAGAGGCGTCGGTCAAAAACATTCAGTACTTC. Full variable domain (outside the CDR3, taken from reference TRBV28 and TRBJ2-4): DVKVTQSSRYLVKRTGEKVFLECVQDMDHENMFWYRQDPGLGLRLIYFSYDVKMKEKGDIPEGYSVSREKKERFSLILESASTNQTSMYLCASSTSEASVKNIQYFGAGTRLSVL.

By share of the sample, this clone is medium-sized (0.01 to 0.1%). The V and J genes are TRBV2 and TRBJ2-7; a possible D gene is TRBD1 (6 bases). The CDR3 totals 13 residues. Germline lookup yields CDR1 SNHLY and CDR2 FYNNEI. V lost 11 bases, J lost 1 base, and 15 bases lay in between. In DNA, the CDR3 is TGTGCCCTCAGGGGCCAGGGGTCCTACGAGCAGTACTTC. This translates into CALRGQGSYEQYF.

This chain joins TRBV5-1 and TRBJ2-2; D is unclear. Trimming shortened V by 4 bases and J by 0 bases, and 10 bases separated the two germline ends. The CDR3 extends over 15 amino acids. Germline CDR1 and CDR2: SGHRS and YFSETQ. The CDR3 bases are TGCGCCAGCAGCCCACAGATAGCGAACACCGGGGAGCTGTTTTTT. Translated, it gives CASSPQIANTGELFF.

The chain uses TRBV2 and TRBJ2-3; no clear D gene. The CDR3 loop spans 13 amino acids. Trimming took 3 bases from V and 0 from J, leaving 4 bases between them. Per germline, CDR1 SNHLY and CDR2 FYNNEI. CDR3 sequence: CASSDPSTDTQYF. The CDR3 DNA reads TGTGCCAGCAGTGACCCAAGCACAGATACGCAGTATTTT.

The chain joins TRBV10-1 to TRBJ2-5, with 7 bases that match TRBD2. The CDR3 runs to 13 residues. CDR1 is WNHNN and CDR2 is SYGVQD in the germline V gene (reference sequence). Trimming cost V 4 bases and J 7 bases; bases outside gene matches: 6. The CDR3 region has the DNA TGCGCCAGCAGTGGCATAGCGGGCGGGACCCAGTACTTC. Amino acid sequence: CASSGIAGGTQYF.

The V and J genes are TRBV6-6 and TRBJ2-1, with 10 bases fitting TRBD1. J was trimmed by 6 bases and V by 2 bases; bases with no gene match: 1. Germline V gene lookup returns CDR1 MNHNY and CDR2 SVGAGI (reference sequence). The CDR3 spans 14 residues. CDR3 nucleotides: TGTGCCAGCAGTTACGGGGACAGGGGCAATGAGCAGTTCTTC. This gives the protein CASSYGDRGNEQFF.

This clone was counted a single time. For the CDR3, the DNA is TGTGCCAGCAGCCAAGCAGGGTTTAGCACAGATACGCAGTATTTT. It is translated as CASSQAGFSTDTQYF. The rearrangement uses TRBV14 and TRBJ2-3; TRBD1 is a possible D gene (5 bases). With 1 base removed from V and 0 bases from J, the gap between germline ends came to 8 bases. In germline, CDR1 is SGHDN, CDR2 FVKESK. There are 15 residues in the CDR3.

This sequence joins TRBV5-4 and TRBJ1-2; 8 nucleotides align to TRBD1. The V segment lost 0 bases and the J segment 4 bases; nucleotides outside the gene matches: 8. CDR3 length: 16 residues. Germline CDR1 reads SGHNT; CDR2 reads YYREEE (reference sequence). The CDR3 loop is CASSLGGQVLLYGYTF. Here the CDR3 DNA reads TGTGCCAGCAGCTTGGGGGGACAGGTGCTCCTCTATGGCTACACCTTC.

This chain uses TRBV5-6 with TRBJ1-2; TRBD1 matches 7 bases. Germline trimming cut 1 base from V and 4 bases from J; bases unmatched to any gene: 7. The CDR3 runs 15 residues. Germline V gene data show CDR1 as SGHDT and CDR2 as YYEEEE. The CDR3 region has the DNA TGTGCCAGCAGCTTGTTCTCGACAGGGACCTATGGCTACACCTTC. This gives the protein CASSLFSTGTYGYTF.

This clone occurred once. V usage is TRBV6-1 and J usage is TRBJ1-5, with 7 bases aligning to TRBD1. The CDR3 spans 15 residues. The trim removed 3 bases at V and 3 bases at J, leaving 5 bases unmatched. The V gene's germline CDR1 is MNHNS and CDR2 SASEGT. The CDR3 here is CASSDWGQINQPQHF. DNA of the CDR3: TGTGCCAGCAGTGATTGGGGACAGATCAATCAGCCCCAGCATTTT.

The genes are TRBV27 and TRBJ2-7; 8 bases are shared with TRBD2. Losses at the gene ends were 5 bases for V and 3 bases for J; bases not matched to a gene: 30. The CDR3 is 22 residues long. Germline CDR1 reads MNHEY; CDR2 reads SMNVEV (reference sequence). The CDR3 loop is CASSTHHYPNSGDPRYYYEQYF. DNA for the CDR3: TGTGCCAGCAGTACCCACCACTACCCTAATAGCGGGGACCCCAGGTACTACTACGAGCAGTACTTC.

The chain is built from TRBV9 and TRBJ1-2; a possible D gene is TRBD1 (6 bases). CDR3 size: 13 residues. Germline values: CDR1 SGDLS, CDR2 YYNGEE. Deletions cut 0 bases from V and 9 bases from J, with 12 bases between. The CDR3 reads CASSVEGQGSYTF. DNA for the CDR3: TGTGCCAGCAGCGTAGAGGGGCAGGGGAGCTACACCTTC.

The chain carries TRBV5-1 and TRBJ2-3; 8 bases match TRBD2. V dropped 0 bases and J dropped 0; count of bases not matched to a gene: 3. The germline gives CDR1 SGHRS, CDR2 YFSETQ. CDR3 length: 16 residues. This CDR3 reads CASSLATSVSTDTQYF. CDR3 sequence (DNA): TGCGCCAGCAGCTTGGCGACTAGCGTTAGCACAGATACGCAGTATTTT.

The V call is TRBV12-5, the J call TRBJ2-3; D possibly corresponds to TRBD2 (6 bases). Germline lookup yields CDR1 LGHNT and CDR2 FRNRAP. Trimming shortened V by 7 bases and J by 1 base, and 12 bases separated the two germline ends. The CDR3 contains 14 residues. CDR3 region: CASALGRGTDTQYF. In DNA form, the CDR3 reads TGTGCTAGTGCCCTCGGGAGAGGCACAGATACGCAGTATTTT.

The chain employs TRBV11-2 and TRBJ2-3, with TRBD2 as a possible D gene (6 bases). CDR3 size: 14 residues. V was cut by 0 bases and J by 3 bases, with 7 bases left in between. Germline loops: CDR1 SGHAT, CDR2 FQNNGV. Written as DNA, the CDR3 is TGTGCCAGCAGCTTAGAACTAGCAACAGATACGCAGTATTTT. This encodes CASSLELATDTQYF.

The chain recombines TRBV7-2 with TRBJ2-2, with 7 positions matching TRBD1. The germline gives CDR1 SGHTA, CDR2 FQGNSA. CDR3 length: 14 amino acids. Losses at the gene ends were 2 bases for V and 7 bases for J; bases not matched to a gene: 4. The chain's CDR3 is CASSLQTGSGELFF. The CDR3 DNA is TGTGCCAGCAGCTTACAGACAGGGAGCGGGGAGCTGTTTTTT.

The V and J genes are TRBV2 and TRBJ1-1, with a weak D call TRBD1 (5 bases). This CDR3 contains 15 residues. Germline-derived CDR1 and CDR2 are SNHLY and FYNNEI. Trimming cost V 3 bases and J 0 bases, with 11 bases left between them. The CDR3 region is CASSDQGVVNTEAFF. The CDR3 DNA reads TGTGCCAGCAGTGACCAGGGCGTGGTGAACACTGAAGCTTTCTTT.

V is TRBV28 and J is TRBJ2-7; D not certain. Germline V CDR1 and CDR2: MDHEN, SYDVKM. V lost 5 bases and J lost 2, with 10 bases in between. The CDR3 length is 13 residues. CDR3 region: CASSPRVAYEQYF. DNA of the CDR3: TGTGCCAGCAGTCCCCGTGTCGCCTACGAGCAGTACTTC.

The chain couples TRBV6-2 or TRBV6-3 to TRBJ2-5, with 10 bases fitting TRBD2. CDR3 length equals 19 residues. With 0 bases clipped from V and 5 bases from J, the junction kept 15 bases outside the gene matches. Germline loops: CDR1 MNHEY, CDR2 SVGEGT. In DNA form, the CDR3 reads TGTGCCAGCAGTTACTCCTTATTACGGACTAGCGGCAGGTCGGAGACCCAGTACTTC. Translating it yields CASSYSLLRTSGRSETQYF.

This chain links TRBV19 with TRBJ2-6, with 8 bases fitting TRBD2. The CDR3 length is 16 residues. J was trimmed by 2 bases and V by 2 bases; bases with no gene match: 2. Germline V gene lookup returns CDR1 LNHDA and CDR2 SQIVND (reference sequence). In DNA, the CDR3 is TGTGCCAGTAGTATACGGGGGGGAGCTGGGGCCAACGTCCTGACTTTC. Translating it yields CASSIRGGAGANVLTF.

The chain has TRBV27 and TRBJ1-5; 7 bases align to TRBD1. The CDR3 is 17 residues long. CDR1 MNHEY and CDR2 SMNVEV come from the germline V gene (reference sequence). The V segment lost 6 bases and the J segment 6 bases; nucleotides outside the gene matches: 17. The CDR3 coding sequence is TGTGCCAGCAGCCCCTACGGGACAGCCTCTCGAAGTCAGCCCCAGCATTTT. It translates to CASSPYGTASRSQPQHF.

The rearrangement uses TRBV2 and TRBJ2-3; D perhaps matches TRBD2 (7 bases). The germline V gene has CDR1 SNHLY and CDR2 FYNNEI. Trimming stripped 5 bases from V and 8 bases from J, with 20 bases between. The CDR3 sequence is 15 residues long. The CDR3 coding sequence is TGTGCCAGCAGTCCACAGCGGGAAGGGGGGGGTACGCAGTATTTT. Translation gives CASSPQREGGGTQYF.

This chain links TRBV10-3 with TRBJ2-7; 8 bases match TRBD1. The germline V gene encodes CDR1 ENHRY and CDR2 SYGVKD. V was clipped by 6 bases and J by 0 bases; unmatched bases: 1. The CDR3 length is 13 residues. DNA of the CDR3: TGTGCCATCAGAGGACAGGGCTCCTACGAGCAGTACTTC. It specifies CAIRGQGSYEQYF.